These 14 T cell receptor beta chains came from one sample sequenced in a study of CD8 T cells in Susac syndrome. Reverse transcription of about 0.45 to 1 ug RNA used random hexamers. MiXCR was run by TCRdb on the immunoSEQ multiplex PCR reads, yielding one entry per CDR3 protein. Of 200,000 or so distinct CDR3 sequences in the sample, almost 96% were seen once. Sequencing input: CD4+ T cells from PBMCs. The receptors were sampled from a human donor with multiple sclerosis.

This rearrangement joins TRBV7-9 to TRBJ1-2; D is perhaps TRBD1 (6 bases). Germline loops: CDR1 SEHNR, CDR2 FQNEAQ (reference sequence). Trimming stripped 5 bases from V and 6 bases from J, with 16 bases between. This CDR3 is built from 14 residues. This CDR3 is CASSASNRAHGYTF. CDR3 coding DNA: TGTGCCAGCAGCGCGTCCAACAGGGCCCATGGCTACACCTTC.

This chain uses TRBV5-4 with TRBJ2-7; D gene ambiguous. Looked up from germline, CDR1 is SGHNT and CDR2 is YYREEE (reference sequence). CDR3 size: 16 residues. The V gene lost 1 base and the J gene lost 0 bases, with 14 bases spanning the gap. In DNA form, the CDR3 reads TGTGCCAGCAGCTTGAGGCGGCTTACATACTCCTACGAGCAGTACTTC. It encodes CASSLRRLTYSYEQYF.

Points on this clonotype: At one end the junction does not follow the germline gene, possibly because of a read error. The chain joins TRBV5-1 to TRBJ2-1; 14 nucleotides match TRBD2. The CDR3 contains 15 residues. Germline values: CDR1 SGHRS, CDR2 YFSETQ. The CDR3 DNA sequence: TGTGCCAGCTCATCCGGACTAGCGGGGGGCAATGAGCAGTTCTTC. Translated, it gives CASSSGLAGGNEQFF. Full variable domain (missing parts from reference TRBV5-1 and TRBJ2-1): KAGVTQTPRYLIKTRGQQVTLSCSPISGHRSVSWYQQTPGQGLQFLFEYFSETQRNKGNFPGRFSGRQFSNSRSEMNVSTLELGDSALYLCASSSGLAGGNEQFFGPGTRLTVL.

The J gene is TRBJ1-1, the V gene TRBV27, with no clear D. Germline V gene lookup returns CDR1 MNHEY and CDR2 SMNVEV (reference sequence). The ends were cut back, 2 bases at V and 4 bases at J, with 8 bases in the middle. The CDR3 sequence is 13 residues long. For the CDR3, the DNA is TGTGCCAGCAGTTTAATGGATTTCACTGAAGCTTTCTTT. Its translation is CASSLMDFTEAFF.

V gene TRBV6-2 or TRBV6-3 combines with J gene TRBJ2-1, with D perhaps matching TRBD2 (6 bases). Trimming took off 6 bases at V and 4 bases at J, with 16 bases between the two ends. This CDR3 is 15 amino acids long. Germline CDR1 MNHEY, CDR2 SVGEGT. CDR3 region: CASSDPRGSYNEQFF. The CDR3 DNA sequence: TGTGCCAGCAGCGACCCCCGGGGGAGTTACAATGAGCAGTTCTTC.

The gene calls are TRBV4-2 and TRBJ2-1; 7 bases agree with TRBD1. Germline-derived CDR1 and CDR2 are LGHNA and YNFKEQ. CDR3 length equals 16 residues. V gave up 4 bases and J gave up 12 bases; unmatched junction bases: 18. CDR3 bases: TGTGCCAGCAGCCCCAGGACAGGCCAACCTACAGGAGGGCAGTTCTTC. Translation gives CASSPRTGQPTGGQFF.

The V and J genes are TRBV6-2 or TRBV6-3 and TRBJ2-7, with 7 bases that match TRBD2. Germline V lookup: CDR1 MNHEY, CDR2 SVGEGT. Trimming removed 6 bases from V and 1 base from J; junction bases left unmatched: 18. The CDR3 covers 18 residues. The CDR3 DNA sequence: TGTGCCAGCAGAAGAACGCCTTCACGGAGCGGGACGTCCTACGAGCAGTACTTC. It translates to CASRRTPSRSGTSYEQYF.

This clonotype was counted a few times. Its ends do not fully match the called genes, so a read error is possible. The chain combines TRBV3-1 with TRBJ1-6; TRBD1 agrees at 7 bases. The CDR3 has 15 residues. Looked up from germline, CDR1 is LGHDT and CDR2 is YNNKEL (reference sequence). The CDR3 bases are TGTGCTAGCAGTCAGGGGGACATCGATAATTCACCCCTCCACTTT. It translates to CASSQGDIDNSPLHF.

The chain links TRBV7-9 to TRBJ2-1; D possibly matches TRBD1 or TRBD2 (5 bases each). Germline loops: CDR1 SEHNR, CDR2 FQNEAQ (reference sequence). V lost 1 base to trimming and J lost 2 bases, with 9 bases between them. This CDR3 is 15 amino acids long. The CDR3 spells CASSLGGDPYNEQFF. The CDR3 nucleotides are TGTGCCAGCAGCTTAGGTGGGGACCCCTACAATGAGCAGTTCTTC.

The rearrangement uses TRBV29-1 and TRBJ1-1, with D possibly TRBD1 on 6 matching bases. V gave up 7 bases and J gave up 3 bases, with 15 bases separating them. This CDR3 has 13 amino acids. The germline CDR1 and CDR2 sequences are SQVTM and ANQGSEA. The CDR3 region is CSAEQGRDTEAFF. The CDR3 DNA is TGCAGCGCAGAACAGGGAAGGGACACTGAAGCTTTCTTT.

Here the CDR3 reads CASSRPGGNYGYTF. The CDR3 nucleotides are TGCGCCAGCAGTCGGCCAGGGGGGAACTATGGCTACACCTTC. This chain connects TRBV23-1 to TRBJ1-2, with 7 bases lining up with TRBD1. TRBV23-1 is placed among ORFs of uncertain function. This CDR3 contains 14 residues. V dropped 4 bases and J dropped 2; count of bases not matched to a gene: 4.

This clonotype came up once. The DNA for the CDR3 is TGTGCCTGGAGTGTACTGGGAGGGCCCTACAATGAGCAGTTCTTC. It specifies CAWSVLGGPYNEQFF. J is TRBJ2-1 and V is TRBV30; 7 bases are a match to TRBD2. Germline-derived CDR1 and CDR2 are GTSNPN and SVGIG (reference sequence). The CDR3 totals 15 residues. After removal of 0 bases from V and 2 bases from J, the junction contained 4 bases not matched to a gene.

This sequence joins TRBV30 and TRBJ1-1, with D possibly being TRBD1 (5 bases). CDR3 length equals 15 residues. The germline CDR1 and CDR2 sequences are GTSNPN and SVGIG (reference sequence). Trimming shortened V by 5 bases and J by 4 bases, and 20 bases separated the two germline ends. CDR3 region: CAWLPGLWGSTEAFF. The CDR3 nucleotides are TGTGCCTGGCTCCCGGGACTCTGGGGAAGCACTGAAGCTTTCTTT.

For the CDR3, the DNA is TGTGCCAGCACCCTCTCCCGGAACTATGGCTACACCTTC. It codes for CASTLSRNYGYTF. J is TRBJ1-2 and V is TRBV7-2, with no clear D. CDR3 length: 13 residues. CDR1 and CDR2 (germline): SGHTA, FQGNSA. V was pared by 7 bases and J by 2 bases, with 11 bases between.